A selection of T cell receptor beta chains follows, all from one sample in a study of blood T cell repertoires in COVID-19. Profiling relied on immunoSEQ multiplex PCR, and the TCRdb table lists in-frame clones only, not all of them. Of fewer than 75,000 clones in the sample, 80% to 90% were seen once. Sequenced input: peripheral blood. The receptor source for this set is a man between 45 and 60 years old with active COVID-19. Each CDR3 is given with its conserved first and last residue. A D gene is named only where the DNA matches it firmly. Where a row states a size, it is once, few, many or the class of an expanded clone; other rows omit it.

d_call | j_call | clone_size | v_call | cdr3_aa | cdr3_nt
- | TRBJ1-5 | few | TRBV18 | CASSPTELIQPQHF | TGTGCCAGCTCACCGACGGAGCTGATTCAGCCCCAGCATTTT
- | TRBJ2-5 | - | TRBV7-3 | CASSSDWRRTQYF | TGTGCCAGCAGCTCAGACTGGCGCCGGACCCAGTACTTC
TRBD1 | TRBJ1-5 | - | TRBV28 | CASSPRTGANQPQHF | TGTGCCAGCAGTCCGAGGACAGGTGCCAATCAGCCCCAGCATTTT
- | TRBJ2-7 | - | TRBV6-5 | CASSYRLEDREQYF | TGTGCCAGCAGTTACCGGCTAGAGGATCGCGAGCAGTACTTC
- | TRBJ2-1 | - | TRBV1 | CTSSQDGGSYNEQFF | TGCACCAGCAGCCAAGACGGCGGTTCCTACAATGAGCAGTTCTTC
- | TRBJ2-2 | - | TRBV5-4 | CASSFRDTGELFF | TGTGCCAGCAGCTTTAGAGATACCGGGGAGCTGTTTTTT
- | TRBJ2-7 | once | TRBV4-2 | CASSQGRDTSYEQYF | TGTGCCAGCAGCCAAGGCCGGGACACTTCCTACGAGCAGTACTTC
- | TRBJ2-3 | - | TRBV6-2/TRBV6-3 | CASSHGGTQYF | TGTGCCAGCAGTCATGGAGGTACGCAGTATTTT
- | TRBJ1-5 | once | TRBV19 | CASSGQLYQPQHF | TGTGCCAGTAGCGGACAGTTATATCAGCCCCAGCATTTT
TRBD1 | TRBJ2-7 | - | TRBV28 | CASIGQGKSYEQYF | TGTGCCAGTATCGGACAGGGCAAGTCTTACGAGCAGTACTTC
- | TRBJ2-1 | - | TRBV30 | CAWSGVSGISYNEQFF | TGTGCCTGGAGCGGGGTTAGCGGAATCTCCTACAATGAGCAGTTCTTC
- | TRBJ2-1 | - | TRBV15 | CATSRDLGAYEQFF | TGTGCCACCAGCAGAGACCTGGGAGCCTATGAGCAGTTCTTC
TRBD1 | TRBJ1-6 | - | TRBV5-4 | CASSFSQGVSSPLHF | TGTGCCAGCAGCTTTAGTCAGGGGGTTAGTTCACCCCTCCACTTT
- | TRBJ1-2 | - | TRBV7-3 | CAIATGDGYTF | TGTGCCATCGCGACAGGAGATGGCTACACCTTC
- | TRBJ1-1 | - | TRBV19 | CASSIAAGAIAEAFF | TGTGCCAGTAGTATAGCCGCAGGGGCCATCGCTGAAGCTTTCTTT
TRBD1 | TRBJ2-7 | - | TRBV5-1 | CASTETGGPYEQYF | TGCGCCAGCACCGAGACAGGGGGCCCCTACGAGCAGTACTTC
- | TRBJ1-3 | - | TRBV7-2 | CASSSRDGDTIYF | TGTGCCAGCAGCTCCAGGGATGGAGACACCATATATTTT
TRBD1 | TRBJ2-2 | - | TRBV2 | CASSGTGVNGELFF | TGTGCCAGCAGTGGGACAGGGGTTAACGGGGAGCTGTTTTTT
TRBD1 | TRBJ2-7 | - | TRBV28 | CASSPTGDRSSYEQYF | TGTGCCAGCAGCCCTACCGGGGACAGGAGCTCCTACGAGCAGTACTTC
- | TRBJ2-7 | - | TRBV5-1 | CASSLAAGYEQYF | TGCGCCAGCAGCTTGGCGGCGGGATACGAGCAGTACTTC
TRBD2 | TRBJ2-7 | - | TRBV25-1 | CASREGFEQYF | TGTGCCAGTCGGGAGGGGTTCGAGCAGTACTTC
- | TRBJ2-3 | - | TRBV18 | CASSSQTGDTQYF | TGTGCCAGCTCTTCCCAAACCGGAGATACGCAGTATTTT
- | TRBJ2-5 | few | TRBV27 | CASSLYGGMGTQYF | TGTGCCAGCAGTTTATACGGGGGAATGGGGACCCAGTACTTC
- | TRBJ2-2 | - | TRBV18 | CASSPRQENTGELFF | TGTGCCAGCTCACCAAGACAGGAGAACACCGGGGAGCTGTTTTTT
TRBD1 | TRBJ2-7 | - | TRBV18 | CASGQGGSLEQYF | TGTGCCAGTGGACAGGGGGGGTCCCTCGAGCAGTACTTC
TRBD1 | TRBJ2-3 | - | TRBV5-4 | CASSDPGGQDTQYF | TGTGCCAGCAGCGACCCAGGGGGTCAAGATACGCAGTATTTT
TRBD2 | TRBJ2-7 | few | TRBV7-2 | CASSFRGGGTYEQYF | TGTGCCAGCAGCTTCCGGGGGGGAGGGACCTACGAGCAGTACTTC
TRBD2 | TRBJ2-1 | - | TRBV6-5 | CASKGGPYNEQFF | TGTGCCAGCAAGGGAGGGCCTTACAATGAGCAGTTCTTC
TRBD1 | TRBJ1-1 | - | TRBV5-8 | CASSHRGTEAFF | TGTGCCAGCAGCCACAGGGGCACTGAAGCTTTCTTT
- | TRBJ1-6 | - | TRBV10-1 | CASSVIARAHRPLHF | TGCGCCAGCAGTGTAATAGCCAGGGCCCACCGGCCCCTCCACTTT
- | TRBJ2-7 | - | TRBV21-1 | CASSAGTDYEQYF | TGTGCCAGCAGCGCCGGGACAGACTACGAGCAGTACTTC
- | TRBJ2-2 | - | TRBV5-1 | CASSLAVTGELFF | TGCGCCAGCAGCTTGGCAGTCACCGGGGAGCTGTTTTTT
- | TRBJ1-2 | - | TRBV5-6 | CASRDNTGWVYGYTF | TGTGCCAGCAGGGACAACACAGGGTGGGTCTATGGCTACACCTTC
TRBD1 | TRBJ2-7 | - | TRBV7-3 | CASSSGQGAGYEQYF | TGTGCCAGCAGTTCCGGACAGGGGGCGGGATACGAGCAGTACTTC
TRBD2 | TRBJ2-5 | - | TRBV9 | CASSVREVMETQYF | TGTGCCAGCAGCGTGCGGGAGGTAATGGAGACCCAGTACTTC
TRBD1 | TRBJ2-7 | - | TRBV6-2/TRBV6-3 | CASSYRDRELREQYF | TGTGCCAGCAGTTACAGGGACAGGGAGCTTCGGGAGCAGTACTTC
TRBD1 | TRBJ1-4 | - | TRBV10-3 | CAISDRGMGEKLFF | TGTGCCATCAGTGACAGGGGGATGGGTGAAAAACTGTTTTTT
- | TRBJ2-3 | - | TRBV27 | CASRTTPSTDTQYF | TGTGCCAGCAGAACCACACCCTCCACAGATACGCAGTATTTT
- | TRBJ1-2 | once | TRBV5-1 | CASSLAESHRYTF | TGCGCCAGCAGCTTGGCTGAGTCCCATCGCTACACCTTC
- | TRBJ2-7 | - | TRBV19 | CASSIGAGSYEQYF | TGTGCCAGTAGTATAGGAGCCGGCTCCTACGAGCAGTACTTC
- | TRBJ1-2 | - | TRBV7-2 | CASTREVYGYTF | TGTGCCAGCACAAGGGAGGTCTATGGCTACACCTTC
- | TRBJ2-7 | - | TRBV6-2/TRBV6-3 | CASSYVISYEQYF | TGTGCCAGCAGTTACGTTATCTCCTACGAGCAGTACTTC
TRBD1 | TRBJ1-1 | - | TRBV19 | CASSNEGVPGQRPGTEAFF | TGTGCCAGTAGTAATGAGGGTGTCCCGGGACAGAGGCCGGGCACTGAAGCTTTCTTT
- | TRBJ1-2 | - | TRBV20-1 | CSASTANYGYTF | TGCAGTGCTAGTACAGCAAACTATGGCTACACCTTC
TRBD2 | TRBJ2-3 | once | TRBV19 | CASSIVLAGADTQYF | TGTGCCAGTAGTATAGTGCTAGCGGGGGCAGATACGCAGTATTTT
TRBD1 | TRBJ1-2 | - | TRBV3-1/TRBV3-2 | CASSRDSSYGYTF | TGTGCCAGCAGCCGGGACAGTTCCTATGGCTACACCTTC
- | TRBJ2-7 | - | TRBV7-9 | CASSPAWQGNYEQYF | TGTGCCAGCAGCCCAGCCTGGCAGGGTAACTACGAGCAGTACTTC
TRBD2 | TRBJ2-1 | once | TRBV6-5 | CASSRLAGGNHEQFF | TGTGCCAGCAGTCGACTAGCGGGAGGGAATCATGAGCAGTTCTTC